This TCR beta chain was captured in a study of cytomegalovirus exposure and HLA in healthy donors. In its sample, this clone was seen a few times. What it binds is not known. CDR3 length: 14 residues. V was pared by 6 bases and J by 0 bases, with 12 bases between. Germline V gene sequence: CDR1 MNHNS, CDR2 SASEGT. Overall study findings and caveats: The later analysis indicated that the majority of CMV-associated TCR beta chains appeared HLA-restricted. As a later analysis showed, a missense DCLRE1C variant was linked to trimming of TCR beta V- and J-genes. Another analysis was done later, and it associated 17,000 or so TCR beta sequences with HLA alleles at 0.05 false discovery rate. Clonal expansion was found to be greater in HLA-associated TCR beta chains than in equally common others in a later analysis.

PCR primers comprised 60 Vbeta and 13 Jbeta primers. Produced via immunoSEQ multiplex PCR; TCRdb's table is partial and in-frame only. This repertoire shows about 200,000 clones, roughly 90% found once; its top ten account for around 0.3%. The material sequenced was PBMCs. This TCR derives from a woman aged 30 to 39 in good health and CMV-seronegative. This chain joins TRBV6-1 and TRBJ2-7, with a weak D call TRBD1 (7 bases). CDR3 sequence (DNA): TGTGCCAGCAGGGGGGGACAGTCCTCCTACGAGCAGTACTTC. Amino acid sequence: CASRGGQSSYEQYF.